Listed below are T cell receptor beta chains from one sample, sequenced in a study of cytomegalovirus exposure and HLA in healthy donors. The assay was immunoSEQ multiplex PCR, and TCRdb's table has in-frame clones only and misses some. The sample shows roughly 330,000 clones, about nine tenths of them seen only once. Sequencing was carried out using PBMCs. All receptors derive from a woman younger than 45 in good health and CMV-seropositive. Both conserved end residues are part of each CDR3.

>TRBV5-4|TRBJ2-2
CASSPSGGNTGELFF
>TRBV28|TRBJ2-3
CASSPRLVARTDTQYF
>TRBV7-8|TRBJ2-7
CASSLAWSQGIYYEQYF
>TRBV27|TRBJ2-7
CASSLSGVAGILQYEQYF
>TRBV11-3|TRBJ2-1
CASSLSRGIYNEQFF
>TRBV30|TRBJ2-5
CAWQDFVETQYF
>TRBV6-5|TRBJ1-5
CASGGQHNQPQHF
>TRBV13|TRBJ2-5
CASRPGGGIGGSPGTQYF
>TRBV2|TRBJ2-7
CASRPTDRLVYEQYF
>TRBV27|TRBJ2-3
CASSFPPGTRGTDTQYF
>TRBV15|TRBJ1-1
CATSRVKYTEAFF
>TRBV7-3|TRBJ2-5
CASSSTGGRGETQYF
>TRBV14|TRBJ2-3
CASSQVYPSWADTQYF
>TRBV4-2|TRBJ2-3
CASSISGQYSSTDTQYF
>TRBV27|TRBJ1-2
CASRDRGRSGYTF
>TRBV15|TRBJ1-2
CATSRVLFDRAEGYTF
>TRBV7-2|TRBJ2-7
CASSIGLAALLYEQYF
>TRBV5-1|TRBJ2-2
CASSLSGSDTGELFF
>TRBV7-8|TRBJ2-7
CASTNLGYEQYF
>TRBV5-1|TRBJ2-2
CASSLGHSTNTGELFF
>TRBV27|TRBJ1-6
CASSLSGGSSPLHF
>TRBV28|TRBJ1-2
CASSLSSGRGLRNYGYTF
>TRBV7-7|TRBJ2-3
CASNPKLRATAGTDTQYF
>TRBV7-6|TRBJ1-6
CASSLFEAGSSPLHF
>TRBV28|TRBJ2-7
CASRPPGTGAYEQYF
>TRBV6-6|TRBJ2-3
CASSSDGQARTDTQYF
>TRBV28|TRBJ1-1
CASSRQGARDTEAFF
>TRBV18|TRBJ2-7
CASSPDRTSGLYF
>TRBV5-6|TRBJ2-7
CASSLGQENYEQYF
>TRBV10-1|TRBJ2-7
CASSEQEQYF
>TRBV9|TRBJ1-2
CASSVEPRSYGYTF
>TRBV21-1|TRBJ2-2
CASSENNEAGELFF
>TRBV28|TRBJ1-5
CASSGTGSNQPQHF
>TRBV6-1|TRBJ2-7
CASRNYEQYF
>TRBV18|TRBJ2-7
CASSPPTLHEQYF
>TRBV5-1|TRBJ1-1
CASSLGAEAFF
>TRBV10-3|TRBJ2-3
CATDSGGKGTDTQYF
>TRBV11-2|TRBJ1-3
CASSLFQTLPGGNTIYF
>TRBV6-5|TRBJ1-2
CASSQRTDGYTF
>TRBV25-1|TRBJ2-1
CASSVNSGGAEFF
>TRBV28|TRBJ1-4
CASSRGPANEKLFF
>TRBV9|TRBJ2-3
CASSTLGVSPTDTQYF
>TRBV4-3|TRBJ2-7
CASSQEGQGYEQYF
>TRBV7-2|TRBJ1-6
CASSLVSPLHF
>TRBV30|TRBJ2-7
CAWSAERASSYEQYF
>TRBV11-1|TRBJ1-2
CASSGSRGYTF
>TRBV2|TRBJ2-7
CASSEQDGSSYEQYF
>TRBV6-5|TRBJ1-1
CASSYGLRGDTEAFF
>TRBV20-1|TRBJ1-5
CSAGRQPQHF
>TRBV5-4|TRBJ1-1
CASSLDQNTEAFF
>TRBV4-3|TRBJ1-3
CASSQYGGNTIYF
>TRBV6-1|TRBJ1-3
CASSEIGNTIYF
>TRBV15|TRBJ2-2
CATSRVSGWKRGELFF
>TRBV30|TRBJ1-3
CAASDWSSGNTIYF
>TRBV5-1|TRBJ1-2
CASSLDGRNDYGYTF
>TRBV27|TRBJ1-2
CASGQKRGYTF
>TRBV9|TRBJ2-6
CASSGGAHISGANVLTF
>TRBV5-4|TRBJ2-3
CASSYTTGMDTDTQYF
>TRBV6-5|TRBJ2-7
CASSKEGGGPYEEYF
>TRBV29-1|TRBJ2-7
CSVEITTANEQYF